Given below is one TCR beta chain in context. Its antigen remains unidentified. The data were taken from a study of T-cell memory formation after mild COVID-19. Study observations and caveats: Clones that contracted from day 15 to 85 were balanced CD4/CD8, while later expanders leaned CD4+.

Germline CDR1 reads MGHDK; CDR2 reads SYGVNS. The V and J ends lost 4 bases and 0 bases, in that order; junction bases with no gene match: 3. The CDR3 is made up of 15 amino acids. Constant-segment primers were used for 5'RACE, and the resulting TCR alpha and TCR beta cDNA libraries carried sample barcodes and UMIs. TCRdb redid the calling of the 5' RACE reads with MiXCR, one entry per CDR3 protein. The sample has approximately 150,000 distinct CDR3 sequences, about 19% seen once. This clonotype was sampled from an adult woman who had mild COVID-19 (a few samples of this study predate the infection). Cell type and time point are not known. The sequenced material came from PBMCs or a T cell subset sorted from them (not recorded which). The V gene is TRBV25-1, the J gene TRBJ2-3; 8 nucleotides agree with TRBD2. The CDR3 DNA sequence: TGTGCCAGCAGTGCTGTAGCGGGAAGCACAGATACGCAGTATTTT. Its protein product is CASSAVAGSTDTQYF.